The clone carrying this T cell receptor beta chain showed up just a few times. This record comes from a study of T cells after yellow fever vaccination. 5'RACE template switching produced TCR cDNA carrying a universal primer site and UMIs. TCRdb passed the 5' RACE reads through MiXCR, listing each CDR3 protein once. The sample records 500,000 to 650,000 distinct CDR3 sequences, approximately 13% being singletons. Germline V gene sequence: CDR1 LNHNV, CDR2 YYDKDF (reference sequence). The V segment lost 6 bases and the J segment 8 bases; nucleotides outside the gene matches: 13. CDR3 length: 15 amino acids.

The chain is built from TRBV15 and TRBJ2-1; 7 bases align to TRBD1. The TCR comes from a man aged 30 to 45 who received the YFV17D yellow fever vaccine. The specimen was PBMCs, collected on the day of the yellow fever booster vaccination. This chain's CDR3 is CATRGVGQVKDEQFF. In DNA, the CDR3 is TGTGCCACCAGGGGGGTTGGACAGGTCAAAGATGAGCAGTTCTTC.